These 19 T cell receptor beta chains were all obtained from the same sample, sequenced in a study of a mutant IDH1 vaccine in newly diagnosed glioma. Libraries were prepared by immunoSEQ multiplex PCR; TCRdb keeps only in-frame clonotypes and omits some of them. The sample contains about 110,000 clones, roughly nine tenths of which appear only once. As to time point: week 11, during vaccination. One vaccine dose held 300 ug of mutant IDH1 20-mer peptide and came with topical imiquimod. These TCRs' antigens remain unknown. Sequencing was performed on PBMCs, taken from a glioma patient whose treatment included an IDH1 peptide vaccine. The receptor source for this set is a woman in her forties or fifties with glioma.

This chain connects TRBV2 to TRBJ1-1; D perhaps matches TRBD1 (5 bases). V was pared by 6 bases and J by 1 base, with 9 bases between. This CDR3 has 13 amino acids. Germline lookup yields CDR1 SNHLY and CDR2 FYNNEI. The CDR3 region has the DNA TGTGCCAGCAGAGGGGACTGGAACACTGAAGCTTTCTTT. Translating it yields CASRGDWNTEAFF. The full variable domain, rest sourced from reference TRBV2 and TRBJ1-1, is EPEVTQTPSHQVTQMGQEVILRCVPISNHLYFYWYRQILGQKVEFLVSFYNNEISEKSEIFDDQFSVERPDGSNFTLKIRSTKLEDSAMYFCASRGDWNTEAFFGQGTRLTVV.

As for this clone: Other DNA sequences in the sample encode the same CDR3. The chain links TRBV20-1 to TRBJ2-5; D unclear. This CDR3 is 11 amino acids long. The germline V gene has CDR1 DFQATT and CDR2 SNEGSKA (reference sequence). Between the trimmed V and J ends, which lost 1 base and 5 bases, there was a span of 5 bases. The CDR3 DNA reads as TGCAGTGCTAGAGTGGGGGAGACCCAGTACTTC. Residues: CSARVGETQYF.

J is TRBJ2-7 and V is TRBV7-8; 9 nucleotides align to TRBD1. The germline CDR1 and CDR2 sequences are SGHVS and FQNEAQ. V trimming: 3 bases; J trimming: 4 bases; junction bases outside the gene matches: 7. The CDR3 consists of 15 residues. The CDR3 bases are TGTGCCAGCAGCTTGACCGGGACAGGGCTTTACGAGCAGTACTTC. Protein sequence: CASSLTGTGLYEQYF.

The chain uses TRBV4-1 and TRBJ2-7; TRBD1 agrees at 9 bases. Germline V lookup: CDR1 MGHRA, CDR2 YSYEKL. J lost 3 bases, V lost 4 bases, and 4 bases had no gene match. The CDR3 is 14 residues long. Here the CDR3 reads CASSPRQGGYEQYF. In DNA, the CDR3 is TGCGCCAGCAGCCCTAGACAGGGGGGCTACGAGCAGTACTTC.

The chain uses TRBV6-1 and TRBJ2-2; TRBD1 or TRBD2 may be the D gene (5 bases each). Trimming took off 4 bases at V and 7 bases at J, with 16 bases between the two ends. There are 15 residues in the CDR3. Germline values: CDR1 MNHNS, CDR2 SASEGT. The CDR3 is CASSVRNGANGELFF. As DNA, the CDR3 is TGTGCCAGCAGTGTCCGAAACGGGGCCAACGGGGAGCTGTTTTTT.

The chain uses TRBV27 and TRBJ1-1; D is uncertain. Germline CDR1 reads MNHEY; CDR2 reads SMNVEV (reference sequence). Trimming cost V 4 bases and J 2 bases, with 14 bases left between them. The CDR3 runs to 15 residues. The CDR3 DNA sequence: TGTGCCAGCAGTTCTTTACTAAGGTATAACACTGAAGCTTTCTTT. Its translation: CASSSLLRYNTEAFF.

This clone was seen a few times. The genes are TRBV28 and TRBJ1-1; D not certain. The V end was cut by 6 bases, the J end by 2 bases, with 4 bases between. This CDR3 contains 11 residues. Germline assignment: CDR1 MDHEN and CDR2 SYDVKM. The CDR3 sequence: CASRTNTEAFF. CDR3 nucleotide sequence: TGTGCCAGCAGGACCAACACTGAAGCTTTCTTT.

V is TRBV30 and J is TRBJ2-6; D possibly corresponds to TRBD1 (6 bases). V lost 0 bases, J lost 0 bases, and 18 bases lay in between. Germline CDR1 and CDR2: GTSNPN and SVGIG (reference sequence). The CDR3 extends over 19 amino acids. CDR3 sequence: CAWSVPGVSISSGANVLTF. In nucleotides, the CDR3 is TGTGCCTGGAGTGTACCAGGGGTCAGTATTAGCTCTGGGGCCAACGTCCTGACTTTC.

V gene TRBV27 combines with J gene TRBJ1-5, with D maybe TRBD1 (5 bases). This CDR3 is built from 20 residues. Germline V gene data show CDR1 as MNHEY and CDR2 as SMNVEV (reference sequence). The V gene lost 8 bases and the J gene lost 0 bases, with 29 bases spanning the gap. In nucleotides, the CDR3 is TGTGCCAGCGGACACACGAGGGTCCCCGAGTTAATTAATAGCAATCAGCCCCAGCATTTT. Protein product: CASGHTRVPELINSNQPQHF.

This chain joins TRBV28 and TRBJ2-7; 8 nucleotides align to TRBD1. The V gene's germline CDR1 is MDHEN and CDR2 SYDVKM. The CDR3 consists of 16 residues. V shed 4 bases and J 4 bases; nucleotides not matched to a gene: 12. CDR3 coding DNA: TGTGCCAGCAGTTCCCCGCCGGGGACAGGACCGTACGAGCAGTACTTC. Amino acids: CASSSPPGTGPYEQYF.

This clone showed up just a few times. CDR3 coding DNA: TGTGCCAGCAGCCAAGCGCATGGCAATCAGCCCCAGCATTTT. Its translation: CASSQAHGNQPQHF. The genes are TRBV14 and TRBJ1-5; D remains ambiguous. V lost 1 base and J lost 2, with 6 bases in between. CDR3 size: 14 residues. CDR1 and CDR2 from the germline V gene are SGHDN and FVKESK. The whole variable domain, remainder taken from reference TRBV14 and TRBJ1-5, is EAGVTQFPSHSVIEKGQTVTLRCDPISGHDNLYWYRRVMGKEIKFLLHFVKESKQDESGMPNNRFLAERTGGTYSTLKVQPAELEDSGVYFCASSQAHGNQPQHFGDGTRLSIL.

The chain combines TRBV9 with TRBJ1-2, with 7 bases identical to TRBD1. The trim removed 3 bases at V and 6 bases at J, leaving 14 bases unmatched. Germline assignment: CDR1 SGDLS and CDR2 YYNGEE. The CDR3 is 16 amino acids. The CDR3 here is CASSAEPRDRLDGYTF. For the CDR3, the DNA is TGTGCCAGCAGCGCCGAACCCCGGGACAGACTCGATGGCTACACCTTC.

V gene TRBV2 combines with J gene TRBJ1-4; 10 nucleotides agree with TRBD1. CDR1 is SNHLY, CDR2 FYNNEI, per germline. Trimming took 5 bases from V and 8 from J; bases not matched to a gene: 5. The CDR3 runs 14 residues. The CDR3 here is CASSRDRGDEKLFF. The CDR3, as DNA: TGTGCCAGCAGTCGGGACAGGGGAGACGAAAAACTGTTTTTT.

The V call is TRBV11-2, the J call TRBJ2-2; D unresolved. Germline V gene sequence: CDR1 SGHAT, CDR2 FQNNGV. The CDR3 length is 13 residues. Between the trimmed V and J ends, which lost 3 bases and 3 bases, there was a span of 5 bases. CDR3 coding DNA: TGTGCCAGCAGCTTCGGTTACACCGGGGAGCTGTTTTTT. Its translation is CASSFGYTGELFF.

As concerns this clone: Additional DNA sequences in this sample encode the identical CDR3. The CDR3 protein is CASSSGTPDNEQFF. CDR3 coding DNA: TGTGCCAGCAGTTCCGGGACACCCGACAATGAGCAGTTCTTC. The chain carries TRBV6-5 and TRBJ2-1; possible D gene TRBD1, 6 bases. The germline CDR1 and CDR2 sequences are MNHEY and SVGAGI. The CDR3 has 14 amino acids. Trimming removed 4 bases at V and 5 bases at J, with 12 bases between.

The CDR3 loop reads CASNSDRGGQPQHF. CDR3 sequence (DNA): TGTGCCAGTAATAGCGACAGGGGTGGGCAGCCCCAGCATTTT. The V gene is TRBV19, the J gene TRBJ1-5; 8 bases agree with TRBD1. The CDR3 spans 14 residues. Losses at the gene ends were 7 bases for V and 7 bases for J; bases not matched to a gene: 9. Germline lookup yields CDR1 LNHDA and CDR2 SQIVND (reference sequence).

This chain joins TRBV9 and TRBJ2-3, with TRBD2 matching over 10 bases. CDR3 length: 16 residues. V trimming: 4 bases; J trimming: 0 bases; junction bases outside the gene matches: 5. Germline loops: CDR1 SGDLS, CDR2 YYNGEE. The CDR3 nucleotides read TGTGCCAGCAGCCCCCGGGGACTAGCGAGCACAGATACGCAGTATTTT. Translating gives CASSPRGLASTDTQYF.

The CDR3: CASSGVFGGSGEQYF. The CDR3 DNA sequence: TGTGCCAGCTCCGGGGTGTTTGGTGGGAGCGGCGAGCAGTACTTC. The rearrangement uses TRBV6-1 and TRBJ2-7; D is possibly TRBD2 (5 bases). This CDR3 has 15 residues. The germline V gene has CDR1 MNHNS and CDR2 SASEGT. V lost 8 bases to trimming and J lost 6 bases, with 23 bases between them.

The rearrangement uses TRBV9 and TRBJ2-1; 8 bases align to TRBD2. V lost 6 bases, J lost 5 bases, and 10 bases stayed unmatched. The germline CDR1 and CDR2 sequences are SGDLS and YYNGEE. There are 15 residues in the CDR3. CDR3 nucleotides: TGTGCCAGCACCCCGGGGGGCGGGAGGAACAATGAGCAGTTCTTC. Translation gives CASTPGGGRNNEQFF.